Sequencing of this T cell receptor (beta chain) was carried out in a study of cytomegalovirus exposure and HLA in healthy donors. The CDR3 length is 14 residues. Germline-derived CDR1 and CDR2 are LGHNA and YSLEER. The ends were cut back, 0 bases at V and 3 bases at J, with 5 bases in the middle. This clone was counted once. PCR amplification relied on 60 Vbeta primers (plus 13 Jbeta primers). Per the authors' pipeline: Unique TCR beta chains totaled some 80 million in a later count, with approximately 11 million of them shared. Libraries were prepared by immunoSEQ multiplex PCR; TCRdb keeps only in-frame clonotypes and omits some of them. The V and J calls and the clone size are those of that table, but D and trimming were determined from the DNA. The table lists about 120,000 clones, around three quarters of them singletons.

The clonotype originates from a woman aged 25-40 years in good health and CMV-seropositive. The rearrangement joins TRBV4-3 to TRBJ1-4; D remains ambiguous. Sequencing was done on a sample of PBMCs. CDR3 sequence: CASSQDRANEKLFF. In DNA form, the CDR3 reads TGCGCCAGCAGCCAAGATCGGGCTAATGAAAAACTGTTTTTT.